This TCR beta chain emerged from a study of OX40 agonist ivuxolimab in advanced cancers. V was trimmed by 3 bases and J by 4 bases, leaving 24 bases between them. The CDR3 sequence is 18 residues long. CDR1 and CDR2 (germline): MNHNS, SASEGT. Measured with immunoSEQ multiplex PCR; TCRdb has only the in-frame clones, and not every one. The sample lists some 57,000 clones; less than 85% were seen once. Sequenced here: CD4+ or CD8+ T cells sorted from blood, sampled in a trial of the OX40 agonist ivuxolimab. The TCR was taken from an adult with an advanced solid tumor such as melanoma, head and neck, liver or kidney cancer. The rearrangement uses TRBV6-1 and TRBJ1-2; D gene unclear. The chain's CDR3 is CASSEAWVTFGGGYGYTF. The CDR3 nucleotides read TGTGCCAGCAGTGAGGCGTGGGTTACATTTGGAGGTGGCTATGGCTACACCTTC.